This T cell receptor (beta chain) originates from a study of identical twins' blood T cells. As for the study in general: About 50 million reads came from around twelve libraries, six alpha, six beta.

TCRdb analysed the 5' RACE reads with MiXCR anew, one entry per CDR3 protein. The sample has about 370,000 distinct CDR3 sequences, over 25% seen once; the top ten hold 6% to 7%. Worth noting for this clonotype: Given a much more abundant clone one base away, this may be a read error.

Looked up from germline, CDR1 is LNHDA and CDR2 is SQIVND (reference sequence). The CDR3 loop spans 13 amino acids. Material: PBMCs. The chain links TRBV19 to TRBJ1-1, with D perhaps matching TRBD1 (6 bases). The clonotype comes from a woman aged 18 to 55 in good health. CDR3 sequence reads: CSTDRRGGTEAFF. The CDR3 DNA follows: TGTTCCACCGACCGCAGGGGCGGCACTGAAGCTTTCTTT.